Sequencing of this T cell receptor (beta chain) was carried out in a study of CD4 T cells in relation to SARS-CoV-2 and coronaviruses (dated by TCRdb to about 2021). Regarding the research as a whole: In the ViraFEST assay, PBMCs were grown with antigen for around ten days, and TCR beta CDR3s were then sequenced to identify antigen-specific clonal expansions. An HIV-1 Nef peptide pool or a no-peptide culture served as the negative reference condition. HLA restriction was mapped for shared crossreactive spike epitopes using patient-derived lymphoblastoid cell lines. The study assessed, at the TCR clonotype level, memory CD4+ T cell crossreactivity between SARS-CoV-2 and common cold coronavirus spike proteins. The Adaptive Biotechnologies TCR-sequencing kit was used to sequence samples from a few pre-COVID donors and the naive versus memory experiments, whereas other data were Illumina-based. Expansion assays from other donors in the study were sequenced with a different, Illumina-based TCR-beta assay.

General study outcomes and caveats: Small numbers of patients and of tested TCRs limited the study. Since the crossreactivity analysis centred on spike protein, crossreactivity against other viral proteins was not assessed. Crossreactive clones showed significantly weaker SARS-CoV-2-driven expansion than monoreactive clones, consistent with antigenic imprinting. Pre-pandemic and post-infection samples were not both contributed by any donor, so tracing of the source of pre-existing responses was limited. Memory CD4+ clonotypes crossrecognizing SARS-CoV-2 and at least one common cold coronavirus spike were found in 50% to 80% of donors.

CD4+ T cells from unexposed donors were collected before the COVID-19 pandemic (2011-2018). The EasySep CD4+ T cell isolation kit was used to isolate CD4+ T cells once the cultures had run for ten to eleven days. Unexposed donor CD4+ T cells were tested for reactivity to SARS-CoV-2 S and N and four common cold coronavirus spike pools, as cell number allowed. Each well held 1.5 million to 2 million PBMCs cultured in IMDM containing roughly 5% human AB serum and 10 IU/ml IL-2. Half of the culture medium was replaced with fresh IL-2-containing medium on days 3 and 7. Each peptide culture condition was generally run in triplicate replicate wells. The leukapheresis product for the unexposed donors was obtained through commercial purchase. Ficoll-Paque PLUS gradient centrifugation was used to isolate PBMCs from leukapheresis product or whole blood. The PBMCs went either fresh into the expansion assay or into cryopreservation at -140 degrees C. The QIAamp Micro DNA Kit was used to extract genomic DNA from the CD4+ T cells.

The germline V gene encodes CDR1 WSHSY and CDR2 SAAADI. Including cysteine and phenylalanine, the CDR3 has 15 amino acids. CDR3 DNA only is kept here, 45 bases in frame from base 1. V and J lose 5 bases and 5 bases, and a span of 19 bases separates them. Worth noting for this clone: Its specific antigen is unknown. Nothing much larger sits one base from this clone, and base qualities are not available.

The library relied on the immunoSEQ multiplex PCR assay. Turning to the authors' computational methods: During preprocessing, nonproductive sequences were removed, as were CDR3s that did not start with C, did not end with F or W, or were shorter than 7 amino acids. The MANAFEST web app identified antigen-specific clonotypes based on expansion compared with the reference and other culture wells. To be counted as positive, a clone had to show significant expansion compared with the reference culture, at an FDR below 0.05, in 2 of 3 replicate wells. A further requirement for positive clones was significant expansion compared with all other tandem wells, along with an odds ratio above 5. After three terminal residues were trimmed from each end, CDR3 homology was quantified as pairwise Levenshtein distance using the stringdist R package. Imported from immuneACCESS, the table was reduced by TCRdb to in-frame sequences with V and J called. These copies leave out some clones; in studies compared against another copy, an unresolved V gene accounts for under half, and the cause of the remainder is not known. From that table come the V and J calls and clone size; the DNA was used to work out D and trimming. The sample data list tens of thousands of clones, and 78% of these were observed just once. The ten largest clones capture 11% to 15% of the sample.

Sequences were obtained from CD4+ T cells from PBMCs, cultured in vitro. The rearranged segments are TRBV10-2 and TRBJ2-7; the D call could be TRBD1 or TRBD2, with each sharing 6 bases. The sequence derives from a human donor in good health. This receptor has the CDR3 CASSTAGGSGDEQYF. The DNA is TGCGCCAGCAGTACCGCCGGGGGTTCAGGGGACGAGCAGTACTTC.